This T cell receptor beta chain is drawn from a study of technical replicates of blood from a handful of donors. Germline CDR1 GTSNPN, CDR2 SVGIG (reference sequence). V was pared by 3 bases and J by 3 bases, with 5 bases between. CDR3 length: 11 amino acids. The protocol was immunoSEQ multiplex PCR, while the TCRdb copy is restricted to in-frame clones and leaves out a portion. The data show roughly 76,000 clones, 94% seen once. The sample comprised T cells isolated from PBMCs. This receptor was identified in a human donor in good health. The V call is TRBV30, the J call TRBJ1-1; no definite D call. Here the CDR3 reads CAWRWHTEAFF. In DNA form, the CDR3 reads TGTGCCTGGAGGTGGCACACTGAAGCTTTCTTT. Variable domain in full (rest from reference TRBV30 and TRBJ1-1): SQTIHQWPATLVQPVGSPLSLECTVEGTSNPNLYWYRQAAGRGLQLLFYSVGIGQISSEVPQNLSASRPQDRQFILSSKKLLLSDSGFYLCAWRWHTEAFFGQGTRLTVV.